One sample yielded the 5 T cell receptor beta chains listed below, sequenced in a study of CD8+CD57+ T cells in acquired aplastic anemia. For CDR3 and TCR beta VDJ profiling, genomic DNA was the template used. TCRdb reanalysed the reads using MiXCR and keeps one entry per CDR3 protein. The sample has 100,000 to 120,000 distinct CDR3 sequences; 40% to 60% are singletons. The sample was sorted CD4+, CD8+, or CD8+CD57+ T cells (not recorded which) from PBMCs. Receptor source: a human donor in good health, serving as a control.

This chain joins TRBV2 and TRBJ1-4; D is uncertain. The CDR3 runs to 14 residues. Germline CDR1 SNHLY, CDR2 FYNNEI. V was shortened by 2 bases and J by 8 bases, with 12 bases between the two germline ends. CDR3 DNA: TGTGCCAGCAGTGAACCTAGGGCTCAGGAAAAACTGTTTTTT. Its protein is CASSEPRAQEKLFF. Using reference TRBV2 and TRBJ1-4 for the parts outside the CDR3, the full variable domain is EPEVTQTPSHQVTQMGQEVILRCVPISNHLYFYWYRQILGQKVEFLVSFYNNEISEKSEIFDDQFSVERPDGSNFTLKIRSTKLEDSAMYFCASSEPRAQEKLFFGSGTQLSVL.

V gene TRBV19 combines with J gene TRBJ1-1, with D perhaps matching TRBD1 (5 bases). V was clipped by 2 bases and J by 6 bases, with 7 bases between them. The CDR3 has 12 residues. In germline, CDR1 is LNHDA, CDR2 SQIVND (reference sequence). The CDR3 region is CASSIRGAEAFF. The DNA of the CDR3 is TGTGCCAGTAGTATAAGGGGAGCTGAAGCTTTCTTT.

The sample holds many counts of this clonotype. The chain couples TRBV29-1 to TRBJ2-3, with a possible D match to TRBD2 (6 bases). The CDR3 extends over 15 amino acids. CDR1 and CDR2 (germline): SQVTM, ANQGSEA. Between the trimmed V and J ends, which lost 6 bases and 0 bases, there was a span of 16 bases. The CDR3 DNA reads as TGCAGCGTAACCCGCGGGGAGTACAGCACAGATACGCAGTATTTT. Amino acids: CSVTRGEYSTDTQYF.

This clonotype was recorded many times. This chain links TRBV7-8 with TRBJ2-1; the match to TRBD1 covers 9 bases. The CDR3 covers 15 residues. V shed 5 bases, J shed 6 bases, and the junction held 8 bases outside the gene matches. Germline V gene data show CDR1 as SGHVS and CDR2 as FQNEAQ. DNA of the CDR3: TGTGCCAGCAGCAATCGGGACAGGGAAGTCAATGAGCAGTTCTTC. This translates into CASSNRDREVNEQFF.

In regard to this clonotype: This is likely a read error, given that the CDR3 carries no conserved phenylalanine or tryptophan at its end. Because the CDR3's place on the DNA is in doubt, the DNA is left out and the CDR3 is given as listed by TCRdb. CDR3 loop: CSAVIFWGMSYQGHTS. V and J are TRBV29-1 and TRBJ1-2; the table's D call, TRBD1, was not checked against the DNA. Germline V gene sequence: CDR1 SQVTM, CDR2 ANQGSEA. The CDR3 length is 16 residues, termini included.